This entry lists 14 T cell receptor beta chains sequenced from one sample in a study of neurological immune-mediated disorders. Time point described: longitudinal time-point 2. TCRdb processed the 5' RACE reads anew with MiXCR; each CDR3 protein has one entry. The sample has about 80,000 distinct CDR3 sequences, 4.5% to 7.5% seen once. Sequences were obtained from PBMCs. The receptors derive from a woman in her sixties with multiple sclerosis.

This clonotype has at least ten counts. The chain is built from TRBV12-3 or TRBV12-4 and TRBJ2-6; D is uncertain. V was clipped by 5 bases and J by 0 bases, with 8 bases between them. This CDR3 has 15 amino acids. CDR3 loop: CASSPSVSGANVLTF. CDR3 DNA sequence: TGTGCCAGCAGTCCTTCGGTCTCTGGGGCCAACGTCCTGACTTTC.

This clonotype was counted many times. The chain has TRBV20-1 and TRBJ1-3, with no clear D. Germline values: CDR1 DFQATT, CDR2 SNEGSKA (reference sequence). This CDR3 has 16 residues. Trimming removed 0 bases from V and 2 bases from J, with 14 bases in between. The CDR3 bases are TGCAGTGCTAGAGATGGGTTATCACTGCCTGGAAACACCATATATTTT. Amino acid sequence: CSARDGLSLPGNTIYF.

This clonotype came up many times. The chain recombines TRBV5-1 with TRBJ2-2; 11 nucleotides line up with TRBD1. This CDR3 region has 16 residues. CDR1 and CDR2 (germline): SGHRS, YFSETQ. V lost 5 bases and J lost 0; bases outside the gene matches: 3. The CDR3: CASSRDRGTNTGELFF. The CDR3 nucleotides read TGCGCCAGCAGTCGGGACAGGGGGACGAACACCGGGGAGCTGTTTTTT. Based on the CDR3 plus reference TRBV5-1 and TRBJ2-2, the full variable domain is KAGVTQTPRYLIKTRGQQVTLSCSPISGHRSVSWYQQTPGQGLQFLFEYFSETQRNKGNFPGRFSGRQFSNSRSEMNVSTLELGDSALYLCASSRDRGTNTGELFFGEGSRLTVL.

This clonotype was seen repeatedly, ten times or more. The J gene is TRBJ1-5, the V gene TRBV9; D possibly corresponds to TRBD1 (5 bases). Germline CDR1 reads SGDLS; CDR2 reads YYNGEE. The CDR3 covers 16 residues. V was shortened by 0 bases and J by 6 bases, with 16 bases between the two germline ends. The CDR3 nucleotides read TGTGCCAGCAGCGTAGGAGGGGATGAGAGAACTCAGCCCCAGCATTTT. This codes for CASSVGGDERTQPQHF.

About this clonotype: A much larger clone lies one base from this, so it may be a read error. The J gene is TRBJ1-2, the V gene TRBV2, with D perhaps TRBD1 (6 bases). Germline lookup yields CDR1 SNHLY and CDR2 FYNNEI. The CDR3 length is 14 residues. CDR3 loop: CASARGNRDYVYTF. DNA of the CDR3: TGTGCCAGCGCCCGGGGGAACAGGGACTATGTCTACACCTTC. Combining the CDR3 with reference TRBV2 and TRBJ1-2 gives the whole variable domain EPEVTQTPSHQVTQMGQEVILRCVPISNHLYFYWYRQILGQKVEFLVSFYNNEISEKSEIFDDQFSVERPDGSNFTLKIRSTKLEDSAMYFCASARGNRDYVYTFGSGTRLTVV.

This clonotype was picked up many times. The chain couples TRBV20-1 to TRBJ2-4; 8 bases agree with TRBD2. The CDR3 loop spans 15 amino acids. The germline gives CDR1 DFQATT, CDR2 SNEGSKA (reference sequence). This CDR3 is CRPSGGELAKNIQYF. The CDR3 DNA sequence: TGCAGGCCGAGCGGGGGTGAACTAGCCAAAAACATTCAGTACTTC.

At least ten counts were recorded for this clonotype. The chain joins TRBV5-6 to TRBJ1-1; D not resolved. Germline V gives CDR1 SGHDT, CDR2 YYEEEE. Trimming took 3 bases from V and 5 from J, leaving 14 bases between them. This CDR3 is 14 amino acids long. The CDR3 spells CASSSSPGRTEAFF. The CDR3, as DNA: TGTGCCAGCAGCTCGTCGCCCGGGAGGACTGAAGCTTTCTTT.

This chain uses TRBV28 with TRBJ1-1; no definite D call. V shed 8 bases and J shed 2 bases, with 12 bases lying between them. The CDR3 length is 13 residues. In germline, CDR1 is MDHEN, CDR2 SYDVKM. CDR3 region: CASCSQFNTEAFF. CDR3 nucleotide sequence: TGTGCCAGCTGTAGTCAGTTTAACACTGAAGCTTTCTTT.

This clonotype was seen repeatedly, ten times or more. V is TRBV5-6 and J is TRBJ2-5, with a tentative D call TRBD1 (6 bases). Trimming removed 0 bases at V and 5 bases at J, with 11 bases between. This CDR3 is 14 amino acids long. Germline V gene lookup returns CDR1 SGHDT and CDR2 YYEEEE. The CDR3 DNA sequence: TGTGCCAGCAGCTTGGGACCACAGGGTGAGACCCAGTACTTC. Its translation is CASSLGPQGETQYF.

The sample holds many counts of this clonotype. This chain uses TRBV20-1 with TRBJ1-2; D ambiguous. The CDR3 sequence is 12 residues long. Germline CDR1 reads DFQATT; CDR2 reads SNEGSKA (reference sequence). The V end was cut by 3 bases, the J end by 8 bases, with 13 bases between. The CDR3 region has the DNA TGCAGTGCTAGGTTAACAGAGAAAGGCTACACCTTC. The encoded protein is CSARLTEKGYTF.

The sample holds a few counts of this clonotype. The chain joins TRBV14 to TRBJ2-3; 7 bases are shared with TRBD2. The CDR3 has 14 residues. Germline CDR1 SGHDN, CDR2 FVKESK. J was trimmed by 2 bases and V by 4 bases; bases with no gene match: 3. The CDR3, as DNA: TGTGCCAGCAGCCCAAGCGGGGTCACAGATACGCAGTATTTT. Its protein is CASSPSGVTDTQYF.

This clonotype is medium-sized. The gene calls are TRBV20-1 and TRBJ1-2; D is uncertain. Trimming shortened V by 0 bases and J by 5 bases, and 13 bases separated the two germline ends. Germline CDR1 is DFQATT and CDR2 is SNEGSKA (reference sequence). The CDR3 covers 14 residues. The CDR3 nucleotides read TGCAGTGCTAGAGAGGGTGAGGGTACTTATGGCTACACCTTC. Translation gives CSAREGEGTYGYTF.

This clonotype was recorded at least ten times. The V and J genes are TRBV5-1 and TRBJ1-2; D gene unclear. Germline V gene lookup returns CDR1 SGHRS and CDR2 YFSETQ. V gave up 2 bases and J gave up 4 bases, with 18 bases separating them. The CDR3 consists of 16 residues. CDR3 nucleotide sequence: TGCGCCAGCAGCTTCCGGCAAGGTGGCCCTTCCTATGGCTACACCTTC. The encoded protein is CASSFRQGGPSYGYTF.

This clonotype came up many times. V and J are TRBV18 and TRBJ2-5; D not resolved. Germline values: CDR1 KGHSH, CDR2 LQKENI. CDR3 size: 13 residues. Trimming removed 6 bases from V and 5 bases from J, with 13 bases in between. CDR3 sequence: CASSPGAMETQYF. In DNA, the CDR3 is TGTGCCAGCTCTCCAGGCGCGATGGAGACCCAGTACTTC.